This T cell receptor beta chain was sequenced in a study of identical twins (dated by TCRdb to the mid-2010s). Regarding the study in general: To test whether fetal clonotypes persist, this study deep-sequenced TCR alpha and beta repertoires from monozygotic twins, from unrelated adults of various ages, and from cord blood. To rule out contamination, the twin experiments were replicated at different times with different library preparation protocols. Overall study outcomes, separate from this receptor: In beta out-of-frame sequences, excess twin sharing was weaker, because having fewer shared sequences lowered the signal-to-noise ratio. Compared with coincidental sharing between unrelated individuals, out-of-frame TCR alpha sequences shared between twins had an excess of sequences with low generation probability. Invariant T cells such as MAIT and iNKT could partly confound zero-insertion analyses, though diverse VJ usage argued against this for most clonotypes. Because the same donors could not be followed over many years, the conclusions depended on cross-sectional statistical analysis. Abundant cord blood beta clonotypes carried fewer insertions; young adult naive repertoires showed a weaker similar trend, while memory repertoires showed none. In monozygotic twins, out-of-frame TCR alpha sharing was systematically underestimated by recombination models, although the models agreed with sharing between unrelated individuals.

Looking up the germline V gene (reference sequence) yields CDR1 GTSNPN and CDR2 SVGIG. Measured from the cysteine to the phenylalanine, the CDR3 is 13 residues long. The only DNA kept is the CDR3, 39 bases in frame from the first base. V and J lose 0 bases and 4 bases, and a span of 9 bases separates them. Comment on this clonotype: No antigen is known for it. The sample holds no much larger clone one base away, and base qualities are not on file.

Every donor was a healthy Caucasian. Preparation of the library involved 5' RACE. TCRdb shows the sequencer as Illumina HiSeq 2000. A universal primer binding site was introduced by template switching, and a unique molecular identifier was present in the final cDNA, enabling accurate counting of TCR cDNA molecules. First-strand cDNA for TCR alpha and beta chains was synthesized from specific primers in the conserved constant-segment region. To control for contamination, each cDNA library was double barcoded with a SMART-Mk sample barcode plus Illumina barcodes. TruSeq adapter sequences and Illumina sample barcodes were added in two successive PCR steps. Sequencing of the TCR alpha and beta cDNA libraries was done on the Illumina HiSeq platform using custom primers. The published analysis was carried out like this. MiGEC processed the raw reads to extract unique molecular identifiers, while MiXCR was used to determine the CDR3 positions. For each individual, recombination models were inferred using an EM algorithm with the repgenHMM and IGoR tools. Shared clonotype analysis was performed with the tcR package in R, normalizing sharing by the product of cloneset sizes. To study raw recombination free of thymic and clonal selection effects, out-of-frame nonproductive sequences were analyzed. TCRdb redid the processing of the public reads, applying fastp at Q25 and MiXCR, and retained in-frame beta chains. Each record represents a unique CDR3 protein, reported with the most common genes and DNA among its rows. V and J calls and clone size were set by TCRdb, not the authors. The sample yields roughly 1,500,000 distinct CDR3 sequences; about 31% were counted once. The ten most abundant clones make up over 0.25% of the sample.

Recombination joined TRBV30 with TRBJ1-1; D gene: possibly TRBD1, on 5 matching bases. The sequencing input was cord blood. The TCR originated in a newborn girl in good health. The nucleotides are TGTGCCTGGAGTGTAGCGGGGGGCACTGAAGCTTTCTTT. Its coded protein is CAWSVAGGTEAFF.